The clone carrying this T cell receptor (beta chain) was observed a single time. These data are taken from a study of siplizumab effects on memory and regulatory T cells. CDR3 size: 13 residues. The V end lost 2 bases, the J end lost 5 bases, and 12 bases lay between the germline ends. The V gene's germline CDR1 is GTSNPN and CDR2 SVGIG (reference sequence). Method: immunoSEQ multiplex PCR; TCRdb's copy keeps in-frame clones and lacks some. The repertoire consists of more than 85,000 clones, with around 93% occurring once and the leading ten covering 0.25% to 0.35%. The rearrangement joins TRBV30 to TRBJ2-5; D uncertain. Material for sequencing was CD4+ T cells sorted from blood. The receptor's source is a human donor in good health. CDR3 sequence reads: CAWSSGPLETQYF. The CDR3 DNA reads as TGTGCCTGGAGTTCTGGACCCTTGGAGACCCAGTACTTC.